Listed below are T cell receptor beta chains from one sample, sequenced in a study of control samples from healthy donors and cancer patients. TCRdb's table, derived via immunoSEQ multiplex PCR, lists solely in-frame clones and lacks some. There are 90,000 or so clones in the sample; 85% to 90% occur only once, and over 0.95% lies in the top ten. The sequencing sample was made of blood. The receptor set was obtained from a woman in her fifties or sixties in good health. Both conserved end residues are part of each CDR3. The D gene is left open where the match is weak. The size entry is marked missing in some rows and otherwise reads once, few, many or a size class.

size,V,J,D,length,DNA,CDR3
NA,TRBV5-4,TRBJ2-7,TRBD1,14,TGTGCCAGCAGCCCCAGGACAGGGGACTACGAGCAGTACTTC,CASSPRTGDYEQYF
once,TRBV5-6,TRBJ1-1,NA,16,TGTGCCAGCAGCTGGCCGGGACCTAGAACGAACACTGAAGCTTTCTTT,CASSWPGPRTNTEAFF
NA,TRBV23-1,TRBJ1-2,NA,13,TGCGCCAGCAGTCGCAGGTTAGACTATGGCTACACCTTC,CASSRRLDYGYTF
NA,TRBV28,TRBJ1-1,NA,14,TGTGCCAGCAGCAGCCGGGATATGAACACTGAAGCTTTCTTT,CASSSRDMNTEAFF
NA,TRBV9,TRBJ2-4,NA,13,TGTGCCAGCAGCGTAGTCGAAGGGGCCATTCAGTACTTC,CASSVVEGAIQYF
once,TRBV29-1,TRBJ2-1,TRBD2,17,TGCAGCGTTGAACCGGGGGGGCGGGGGGGCTCCTACAATGAGCAGTTCTTC,CSVEPGGRGGSYNEQFF
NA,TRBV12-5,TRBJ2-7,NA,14,TGTGCTAGTGGTTTTACTCCCCCCCCTTTCGAGCAGTACTTC,CASGFTPPPFEQYF
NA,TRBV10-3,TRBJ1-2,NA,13,TGTGCCATCACTAAGGAGTCGGGCTATGGCTACACCTTC,CAITKESGYGYTF
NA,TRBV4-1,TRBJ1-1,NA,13,TGCGCCAGTAGTTACAGGTTGAACACTGAAGCTTTCTTT,CASSYRLNTEAFF
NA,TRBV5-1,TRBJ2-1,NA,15,TGCGCCAGCAGCGAGGACGGGCTAGCTCAGAATGAGCAGTTCTTC,CASSEDGLAQNEQFF
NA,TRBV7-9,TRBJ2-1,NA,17,TGTGCCAGCAGCTTTAGCCGGGGACTCCCCTCCTACAATGAGCAGTTCTTC,CASSFSRGLPSYNEQFF
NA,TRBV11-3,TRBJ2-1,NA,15,TGTGCCAGCAGTTTTAGAGGGAGGAAGGTAGGGGAGCAGTTCTTC,CASSFRGRKVGEQFF
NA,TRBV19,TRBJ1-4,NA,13,TGTGCCAGTAGTATCCAGAGTAATGAAAAACTGTTTTTT,CASSIQSNEKLFF
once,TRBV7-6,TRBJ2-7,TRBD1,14,TGTGCCAGCAGTCACGGACAGGGGACCTACGAGCAGTACTTC,CASSHGQGTYEQYF
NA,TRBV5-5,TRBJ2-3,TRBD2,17,TGTGCCAGCAGCCCCTCATACACTAGCGTTGGCACAGATACGCAGTATTTT,CASSPSYTSVGTDTQYF
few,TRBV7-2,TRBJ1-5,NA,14,TGTGCCAGCAGCTTAACCATGGTCACTCAGCCCCAGCATTTT,CASSLTMVTQPQHF
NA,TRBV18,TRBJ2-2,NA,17,TGTGCCAGCCCCCCCGGGACCCAGGGAGGCAACACCGGGGAGCTGTTTTTT,CASPPGTQGGNTGELFF
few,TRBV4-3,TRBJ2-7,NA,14,TGCGCCAGCAGCCAAGAGTCGCGGGACTACGAGCAGTACTTC,CASSQESRDYEQYF
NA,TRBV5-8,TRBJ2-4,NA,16,TGTGCCAGCAGCCCTAGACAGCTCCTAGCCAAAAACATTCAGTACTTC,CASSPRQLLAKNIQYF
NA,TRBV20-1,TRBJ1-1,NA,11,TGCAGTTCCTGGGAGGGGAGCTGGCCTTTCTTT,CSSWEGSWPFF
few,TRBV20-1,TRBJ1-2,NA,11,TGCAGTGCTTCCGGCGAATTCGGCTACACCTTC,CSASGEFGYTF
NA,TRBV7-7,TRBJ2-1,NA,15,TGTGCTAGCAGCATCGCAGAGGGGAGCTACAATGAGCAGTTCTTC,CASSIAEGSYNEQFF
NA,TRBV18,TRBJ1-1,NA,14,TGTGCCAGCTCACCACCGGGGCCCGCCACTGAAGCTTTCTTT,CASSPPGPATEAFF
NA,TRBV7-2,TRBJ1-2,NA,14,TGTGCCAGCAGCCCCCAAGGAAGAGTCTATGGCTACACCTTC,CASSPQGRVYGYTF
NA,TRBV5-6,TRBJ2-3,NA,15,TGTGCCAGCAGCTTGGGGTCGGCTAGCACAGATACGCAGTATTTT,CASSLGSASTDTQYF
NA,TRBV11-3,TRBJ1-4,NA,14,TGTGCCAGCAGCTTAGACAGGGGCGTCGAAAAACTGTTTTTT,CASSLDRGVEKLFF
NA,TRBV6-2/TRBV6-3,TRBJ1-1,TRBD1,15,TGTGCCAGCAGCCCCCGACAGGGGGTCGGCACTGAAGCTTTCTTT,CASSPRQGVGTEAFF
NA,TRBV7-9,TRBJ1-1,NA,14,TGTGCCAGCAGCCCCAGTACTCTGAACACTGAAGCTTTCTTT,CASSPSTLNTEAFF
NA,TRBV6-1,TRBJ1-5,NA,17,TGTGCCAGCAGTGAATATCACACCCTATATAGCAATCAGCCCCAGCATTTT,CASSEYHTLYSNQPQHF
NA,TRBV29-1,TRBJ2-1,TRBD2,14,TGCAGCGTCGCTACTAGCGGGAGTGGGAATGAGCAGTTCTTC,CSVATSGSGNEQFF
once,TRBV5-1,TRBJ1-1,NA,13,TGCGCCAGCAGCTACGGGGAGAACACTGAAGCTTTCTTT,CASSYGENTEAFF
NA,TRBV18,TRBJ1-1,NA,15,TGTGCCAGCTCCCTACCTATGGGGGCAAACACTGAAGCTTTCTTT,CASSLPMGANTEAFF
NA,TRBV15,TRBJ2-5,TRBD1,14,TGTGCCACCAGCAGAGATAGGGGACAGGAGACCCAGTACTTC,CATSRDRGQETQYF
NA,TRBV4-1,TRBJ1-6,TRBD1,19,TGCGCCAGCAGCCAAGATCGGAACGGCGTGAAGGGGGCGGGTTCACCCCTCCACTTT,CASSQDRNGVKGAGSPLHF
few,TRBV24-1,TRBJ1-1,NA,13,TGTGCCACCAGTGAGGGGGCTGGGACTGAAGCTTTCTTT,CATSEGAGTEAFF
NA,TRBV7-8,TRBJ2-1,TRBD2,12,TGTGCCAGCAGTCGGACTAGCGGGAGCAAGATCTTC,CASSRTSGSKIF
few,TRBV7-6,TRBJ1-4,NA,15,TGTGCCAGCAGCTTAGAGACAGCCTTTAATGAAAAACTGTTTTTT,CASSLETAFNEKLFF
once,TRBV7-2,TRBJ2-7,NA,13,TGTGCCAGCAGCTTGAGCTACAACTACGAGCAGTACTTC,CASSLSYNYEQYF
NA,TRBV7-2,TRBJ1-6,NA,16,TGTGCCAGCAGCACTTGGCTGGGGGCCGAAAATTCACCCCTCCACTTT,CASSTWLGAENSPLHF
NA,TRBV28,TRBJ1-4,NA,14,TGTGCCAGCAAGCTGACAGGAAGATTCGAAAAACTGTTTTTT,CASKLTGRFEKLFF
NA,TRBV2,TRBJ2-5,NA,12,TGTGCCAGCTCAGGGCAGGGCCAGACCCAGTACTTC,CASSGQGQTQYF
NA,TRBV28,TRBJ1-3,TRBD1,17,TGTGCCAGCAGAACTACCGCCGGGACAGGGGGTGGAAACACCATATATTTT,CASRTTAGTGGGNTIYF
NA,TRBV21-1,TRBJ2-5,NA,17,TGTGCCAGCAGCAAAGCGCGACTACCCGCGGGGGAAGAGACCCAGTACTTC,CASSKARLPAGEETQYF
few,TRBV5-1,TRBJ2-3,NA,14,TGCGCCAGCCACCGGACCCAAGCCACAGATACGCAGTATTTT,CASHRTQATDTQYF
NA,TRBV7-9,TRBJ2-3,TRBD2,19,TGTGCCAGCAGCAACGCAGGGACTAGCGGGAGGGCGACCACAGATACGCAGTATTTT,CASSNAGTSGRATTDTQYF
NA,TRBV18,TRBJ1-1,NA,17,TGTGCCAGCTCACCACCGATGGGCGTATCCGTGAACACTGAAGCTTTCTTT,CASSPPMGVSVNTEAFF
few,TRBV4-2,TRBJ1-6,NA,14,TGTGCCAGCAGCCAAGGAGGGGGAGTATCACCCCTCCACTTT,CASSQGGGVSPLHF
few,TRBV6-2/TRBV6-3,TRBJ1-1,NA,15,TGTGCCAGCAGTTACTCGGGCCCCATGAACACTGAAGCTTTCTTT,CASSYSGPMNTEAFF
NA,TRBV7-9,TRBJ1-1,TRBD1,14,TGTGCCAGCAGCATAAAGACAGGGGACACTGAAGCTTTCTTT,CASSIKTGDTEAFF
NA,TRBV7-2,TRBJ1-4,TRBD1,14,TGTGCCAGCAGCCCTACAGGGGGCGGGGAAAAACTGTTTTTT,CASSPTGGGEKLFF